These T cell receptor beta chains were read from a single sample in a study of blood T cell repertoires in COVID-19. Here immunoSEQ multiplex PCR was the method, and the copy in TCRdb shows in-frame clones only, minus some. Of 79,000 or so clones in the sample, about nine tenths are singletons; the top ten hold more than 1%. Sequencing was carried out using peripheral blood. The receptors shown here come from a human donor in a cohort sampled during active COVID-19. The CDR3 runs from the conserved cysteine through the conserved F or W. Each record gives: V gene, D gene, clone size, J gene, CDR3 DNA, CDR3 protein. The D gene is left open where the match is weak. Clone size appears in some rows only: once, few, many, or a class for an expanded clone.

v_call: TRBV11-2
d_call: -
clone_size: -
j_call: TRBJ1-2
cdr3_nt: TGTGCCAGCAGCACACCCGGAAGACAGGCTAACTATGGCTACACCTTC
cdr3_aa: CASSTPGRQANYGYTF

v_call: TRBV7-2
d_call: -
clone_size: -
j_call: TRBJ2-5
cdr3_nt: TGTGCCAGCAGCTGGGGACTCGCGGAGACCCAGTACTTC
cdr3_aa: CASSWGLAETQYF

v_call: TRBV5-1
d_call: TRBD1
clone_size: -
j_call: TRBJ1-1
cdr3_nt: TGCGCCAGCAGCTCCAGGGGGAGTCGGGACACTGAAGCTTTCTTT
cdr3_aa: CASSSRGSRDTEAFF

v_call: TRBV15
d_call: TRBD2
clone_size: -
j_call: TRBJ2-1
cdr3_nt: TGTGCCACCAGCAGACGACTAAGCCGACTAGCAATCAGGAATGAGCAGTTCTTC
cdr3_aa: CATSRRLSRLAIRNEQFF

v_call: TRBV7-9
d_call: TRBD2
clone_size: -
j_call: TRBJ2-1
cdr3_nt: TGTGCCACCCAGGGCGGGAGCTCCTACAATGAGCAGTTCTTC
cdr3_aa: CATQGGSSYNEQFF

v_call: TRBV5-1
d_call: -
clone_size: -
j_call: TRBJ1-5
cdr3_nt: TGCGCCAGCAGCTTGGGCGGGACTCTCAATCAGCCCCAGCATTTT
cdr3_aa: CASSLGGTLNQPQHF

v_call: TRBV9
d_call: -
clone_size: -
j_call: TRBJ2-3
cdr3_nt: TGTGCCAGCAGCCTCGACTTACAGGGAGATACGCAGTATTTT
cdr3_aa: CASSLDLQGDTQYF

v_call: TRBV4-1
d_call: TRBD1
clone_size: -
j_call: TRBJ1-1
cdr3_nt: TGCGCCAGCAGCAAAGAGACAGGGGGAACTGAAGCTTTCTTT
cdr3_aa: CASSKETGGTEAFF

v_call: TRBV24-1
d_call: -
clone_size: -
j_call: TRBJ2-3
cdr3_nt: TGTGCCACCAGTGATCCTACTCGCCAGGGAGATACGCAGTATTTT
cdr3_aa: CATSDPTRQGDTQYF

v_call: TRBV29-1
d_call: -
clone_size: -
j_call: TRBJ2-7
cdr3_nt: TGCAGCGTTGATTCCGGGGACTCCTACGAGCAGTACTTC
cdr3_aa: CSVDSGDSYEQYF

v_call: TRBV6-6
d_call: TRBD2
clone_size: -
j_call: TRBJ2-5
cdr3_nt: TGTGCCAGCAGTCACAGGACTAGCGGGAGGGTCCAAGAGACCCAGTACTTC
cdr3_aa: CASSHRTSGRVQETQYF

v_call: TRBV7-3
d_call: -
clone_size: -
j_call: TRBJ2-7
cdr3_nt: TGTGCCAGCAGCTCACGGACGGGGGACGAGCAGTACTTC
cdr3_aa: CASSSRTGDEQYF

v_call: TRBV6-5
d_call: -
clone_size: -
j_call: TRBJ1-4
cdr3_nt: TGTGCCAGCAGTTACCGTGGACACCCTGCTAATGAAAAACTGTTTTTT
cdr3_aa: CASSYRGHPANEKLFF

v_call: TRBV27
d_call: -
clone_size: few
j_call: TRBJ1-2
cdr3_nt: TGTGCCAGCAGTTTCATGGGCACGGGGGGCTACACCTTC
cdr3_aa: CASSFMGTGGYTF

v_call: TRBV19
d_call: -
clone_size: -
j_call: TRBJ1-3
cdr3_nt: TGTGCCAGTAGTTTAGGTCGACAGCCCGTCTCTGGAAACACCATATATTTT
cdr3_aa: CASSLGRQPVSGNTIYF

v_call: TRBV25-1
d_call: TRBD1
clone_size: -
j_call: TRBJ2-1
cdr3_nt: TGTGCCAGCAGTGAATGGGACAGGGCCGGAAATGAGCAGTTCTTC
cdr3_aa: CASSEWDRAGNEQFF

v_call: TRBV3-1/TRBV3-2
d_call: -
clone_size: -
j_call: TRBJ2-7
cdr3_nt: TGTGCCAGCAGCCCAAGGCGGGCAGGTGACTACGAGCAGTACTTC
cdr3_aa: CASSPRRAGDYEQYF